Listed below are T cell receptor beta chains from one sample, sequenced in a study of blood T cell repertoires in COVID-19. Sequencing was performed with immunoSEQ multiplex PCR; in TCRdb, only in-frame clones are kept and a portion is missing. This table holds under 35,000 clones, more than 80% found once. The sequencing input was peripheral blood. The receptors were sampled from a man between 60 and 70 years old with acute or convalescent COVID-19. Both conserved end residues are part of each CDR3. A D gene is named only where the DNA matches it firmly. The size of a clone is reported for some rows only, either as once, few or many, or as a class for expanded clones.

DNA,CDR3,J,V,size,D
TGCGCCTTTTTAGAACTAGCTGTCAACGAGCAGTACTTC,CAFLELAVNEQYF,TRBJ2-7,TRBV4-1,few,NA
TGTGCCAGCAGCATACAGGGGGCGGCTAAGAACGAGCAGTACTTC,CASSIQGAAKNEQYF,TRBJ2-7,TRBV5-4,NA,TRBD1
TGTGCCAGCAGCTCTACAGGGACGGGGACCCAGTACTTC,CASSSTGTGTQYF,TRBJ2-5,TRBV7-3,few,NA
TGTGCCAGCTCCCCAGCGGGGGTTAACACCGGGGAGCTGTTTTTT,CASSPAGVNTGELFF,TRBJ2-2,TRBV7-6,NA,TRBD2
TGTGCCAGCAGTTCTTTGGCGGGAGTTTCCTACAATGAGCAGTTCTTC,CASSSLAGVSYNEQFF,TRBJ2-1,TRBV28,NA,TRBD2
TGTGCCAGCTCACCATTCGGACGCGGGGAAGCTTTCTTT,CASSPFGRGEAFF,TRBJ1-1,TRBV18,NA,NA
TGTGCCAGCTCCCCGAGAGGGATGGGGAACACTGAAGCTTTCTTT,CASSPRGMGNTEAFF,TRBJ1-1,TRBV18,NA,NA
TGCGCCAGCAGCTTGATACAGGGTGAAGCTTTCTTT,CASSLIQGEAFF,TRBJ1-1,TRBV5-1,NA,NA
TGTGCCAGCAGCTTCATAGGGAGCGGGGGGGAGACCCAGTACTTC,CASSFIGSGGETQYF,TRBJ2-5,TRBV7-2,NA,TRBD2
TGTGCCAGCAGCTTAGACACTACCTTGACAGGAGCGGATAACTATGGCTACACCTTC,CASSLDTTLTGADNYGYTF,TRBJ1-2,TRBV11-2,NA,NA
TGTGCCAGCAGCTTAGGTCCGGGCTCTAGCGGAGATGAGCAGTTCTTC,CASSLGPGSSGDEQFF,TRBJ2-1,TRBV7-7,NA,TRBD2
TGTGCCAGCAGCTTAGGACAGGGGTGGAGCGGTACGCAGTATTTT,CASSLGQGWSGTQYF,TRBJ2-3,TRBV11-3,NA,TRBD1
TGTGCCAGCAGCGTACTTCCTACCGGGACAGGGAATTCACCCCTCCACTTT,CASSVLPTGTGNSPLHF,TRBJ1-6,TRBV9,NA,TRBD1
TGCGCCAGCAGTTCTAGCGGGGGGGCGAACACCGGGGAGCTGTTTTTT,CASSSSGGANTGELFF,TRBJ2-2,TRBV10-1,NA,TRBD2
TGTGCCAGCTCCTGGTCGGGGGAGGCAGCTTTCTTT,CASSWSGEAAFF,TRBJ1-1,TRBV6-5,NA,NA
TGCGCCAGCAGGAATGAGATTAACACTGAAGCTTTCTTT,CASRNEINTEAFF,TRBJ1-1,TRBV5-1,NA,NA
TGTGCCAGCAGTTTCCCAGGGCAAGAGACCCAGTACTTC,CASSFPGQETQYF,TRBJ2-5,TRBV28,NA,NA
TGTGCCAGCAGCCCAGCCAGGTCGGGAGTCTTCGGGAATGAGCAGTTCTTC,CASSPARSGVFGNEQFF,TRBJ2-1,TRBV7-3,NA,NA
TGCGCCAGCAGCCAAGAGGGAGGGGGGAACACTGAAGCTTTCTTT,CASSQEGGGNTEAFF,TRBJ1-1,TRBV4-1,NA,NA
TGTGCCAGCTCACCACTTCTGAGCACAGATACGCAGTATTTT,CASSPLLSTDTQYF,TRBJ2-3,TRBV18,NA,NA
TGTGCCAGTAGTCGGGACAGGGGGTTGACTCAGCCCCAGCATTTT,CASSRDRGLTQPQHF,TRBJ1-5,TRBV19,NA,TRBD1
TGTGCCAGCAGCGCTCCCGAGACTCAAGAAGGTGGCTACACCTTC,CASSAPETQEGGYTF,TRBJ1-2,TRBV7-2,NA,NA